This T cell receptor beta chain was identified during a study of T cells in Graves' hyperthyroidism and ophthalmopathy. This clonotype was counted ten times or more. Amplified TCR beta CDR3 regions came from RNA transcripts. First-round RT-PCR with HTBI primers amplified the TCR CDR3 region. TCRdb itself ran the multiplex PCR reads through MiXCR, one entry per CDR3 protein. The sample consists of fewer than 700,000 distinct CDR3 sequences, 17% of them appearing once. What was sequenced was blood. The receptor was isolated from a woman in her late teens or twenties with Graves' ophthalmopathy.

CDR3 residues: CSATGLAGVRNEQFF. In DNA form, the CDR3 reads TGCAGTGCTACCGGACTAGCGGGAGTTCGCAATGAGCAGTTCTTC. This chain links TRBV20-1 with TRBJ2-1, with TRBD2 matching 13 bases. CDR1 DFQATT and CDR2 SNEGSKA come from the germline V gene (reference sequence). The CDR3 sequence is 15 residues long. V trimming: 4 bases; J trimming: 6 bases; junction bases outside the gene matches: 6.